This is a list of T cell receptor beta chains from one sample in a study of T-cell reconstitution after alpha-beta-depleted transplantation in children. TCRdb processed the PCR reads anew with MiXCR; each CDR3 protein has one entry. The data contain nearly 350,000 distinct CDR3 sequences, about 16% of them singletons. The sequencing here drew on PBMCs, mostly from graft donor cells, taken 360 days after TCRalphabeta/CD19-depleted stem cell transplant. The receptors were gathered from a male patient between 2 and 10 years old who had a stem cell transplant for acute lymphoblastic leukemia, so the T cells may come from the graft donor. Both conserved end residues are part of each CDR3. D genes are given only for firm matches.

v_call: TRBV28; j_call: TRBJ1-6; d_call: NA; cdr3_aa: CASSFWRAKGPLHF
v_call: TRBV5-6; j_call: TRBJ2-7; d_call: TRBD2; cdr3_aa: CASTLSGRQDYEQYF
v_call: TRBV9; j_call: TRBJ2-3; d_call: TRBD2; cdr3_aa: CASSGGERGAPSTDTQYF
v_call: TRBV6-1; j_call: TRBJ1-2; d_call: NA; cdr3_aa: CASSRKGGDYGYTF
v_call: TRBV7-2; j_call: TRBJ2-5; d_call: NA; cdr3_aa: CASKLGETQYF
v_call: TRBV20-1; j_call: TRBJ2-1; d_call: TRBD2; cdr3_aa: CSASRLANEQFF
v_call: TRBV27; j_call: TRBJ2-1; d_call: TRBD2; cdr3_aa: CASSAGGPFEQFF
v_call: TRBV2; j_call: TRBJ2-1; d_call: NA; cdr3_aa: CASSRGLGLGNEQFF
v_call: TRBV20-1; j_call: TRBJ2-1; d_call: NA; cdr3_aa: CSASTIYNEQFF
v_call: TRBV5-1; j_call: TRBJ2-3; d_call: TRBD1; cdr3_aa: CASSGAGGDTQYF
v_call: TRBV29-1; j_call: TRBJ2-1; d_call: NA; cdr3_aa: CSVVSRAGPNEQFF
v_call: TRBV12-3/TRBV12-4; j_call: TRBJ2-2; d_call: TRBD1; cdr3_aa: CASSSEARTGGRPGELFF
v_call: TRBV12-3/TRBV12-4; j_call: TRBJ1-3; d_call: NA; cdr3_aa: CASVQERAGNTIYF